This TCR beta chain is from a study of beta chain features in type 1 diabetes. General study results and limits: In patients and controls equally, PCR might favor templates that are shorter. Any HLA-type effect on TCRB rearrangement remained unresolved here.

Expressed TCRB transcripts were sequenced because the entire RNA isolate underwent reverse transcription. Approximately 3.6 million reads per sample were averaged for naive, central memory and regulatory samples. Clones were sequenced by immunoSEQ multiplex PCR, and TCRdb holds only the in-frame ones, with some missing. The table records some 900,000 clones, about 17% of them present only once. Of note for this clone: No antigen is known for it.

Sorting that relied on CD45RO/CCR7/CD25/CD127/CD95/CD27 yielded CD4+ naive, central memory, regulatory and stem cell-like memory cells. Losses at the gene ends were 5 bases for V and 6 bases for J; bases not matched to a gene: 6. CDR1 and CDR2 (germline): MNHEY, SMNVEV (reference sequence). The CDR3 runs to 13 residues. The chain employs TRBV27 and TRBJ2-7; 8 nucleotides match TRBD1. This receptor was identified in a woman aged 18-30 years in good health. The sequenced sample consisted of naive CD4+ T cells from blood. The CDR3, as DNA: TGTGCCAGCAGTCCCCCGGACAGGGCCGAGCAGTACTTC. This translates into CASSPPDRAEQYF.